What follows are 3 T cell receptor beta chains derived from one specimen sequenced in a study of sequential checkpoint blockade in melanoma (dated by TCRdb to about 2019). The treatment or condition label on this specimen signifies: randomized to nivolumab then ipilimumab (arm A) or the reverse (arm B). Libraries were made using the immunoSEQ multiplex PCR assay. TCRdb holds this immuneACCESS table with in-frame rearrangements only. Some clones are missing; in checked studies, unresolved V genes explain under half, and the rest has no known cause. Within this sample are roughly 9,200 clones, with roughly 24% of them counted one time only. The ten largest clones capture about 10% of the sample. Specimen: tumor tissue (inferred from file names), collected from a patient given nivolumab and ipilimumab in sequence. The origin of the receptors is a human donor with melanoma.

The genes are TRBV28 and TRBJ1-6; 10 nucleotides align to TRBD1. This CDR3 is built from 17 residues. The germline V gene encodes CDR1 MDHEN and CDR2 SYDVKM. The V segment lost 4 bases and the J segment 6 bases; nucleotides outside the gene matches: 9. The CDR3, as DNA: TGTGCCAGCAGTTCTAGGGACAGGGGTCTCGTTAATTCACCCCTCCACTTT. Protein: CASSSRDRGLVNSPLHF.

This clone is labeled medium-sized. The rearrangement uses TRBV6-8 and TRBJ2-7; D is ambiguous. The germline V gene has CDR1 MNHGY and CDR2 SAAAGT. Trimming pared 2 bases from V and 4 bases from J, leaving 6 bases between. The CDR3 is 12 amino acids. Written as DNA, the CDR3 is TGTGCCAGCAGTTACCCGCCTTACGAGCAGTACTTC. Protein sequence: CASSYPPYEQYF.

This chain connects TRBV11-3 to TRBJ2-5; 11 bases are a match to TRBD2. This CDR3 spans 15 amino acids. Trimming cost V 5 bases and J 5 bases; bases outside gene matches: 7. Germline V gene sequence: CDR1 SGHNT, CDR2 YENEEA. The CDR3 loop reads CASSQVAGGPETQYF. As DNA, the CDR3 is TGTGCCAGCAGCCAAGTAGCGGGGGGGCCGGAGACCCAGTACTTC. Full variable domain (missing parts from reference TRBV11-3 and TRBJ2-5): EAGVVQSPRYKIIEKKQPVAFWCNPISGHNTLYWYLQNLGQGPELLIRYENEEAVDDSQLPKDRFSAERLKGVDSTLKIQPAELGDSAVYLCASSQVAGGPETQYFGPGTRLLVL.